This T cell receptor beta chain came from a study of T cells in localized non-small cell lung cancer. General study results and limits: A median around 55 of the top 100 tumor clones appeared in adjacent lung. The highest T cell clonality was in uninvolved adjacent lung, above tumor. Because researchers sequenced only one region of the tumor, heterogeneity is still possible.

As regards this clone: Its target is not known.

CDR3 length: 14 residues. With 6 bases removed from V and 0 bases from J, the gap between germline ends came to 9 bases. Germline CDR1 is MNHNS and CDR2 is SASEGT. Sequenced by immunoSEQ multiplex PCR; TCRdb stores in-frame clones only, minus some. Of about 35,000 clones listed, more than 85% are singletons. Sample: peripheral blood mononuclear cells, taken before any cancer treatment. V gene TRBV6-1 combines with J gene TRBJ1-3; D uncertain. This clonotype was obtained from a female donor older than 55 with stage II lung adenocarcinoma. CDR3 in DNA: TGTGCCAGCAGGAGGGCGAGCTCTGGAAACACCATATATTTT. Encoded protein: CASRRASSGNTIYF.